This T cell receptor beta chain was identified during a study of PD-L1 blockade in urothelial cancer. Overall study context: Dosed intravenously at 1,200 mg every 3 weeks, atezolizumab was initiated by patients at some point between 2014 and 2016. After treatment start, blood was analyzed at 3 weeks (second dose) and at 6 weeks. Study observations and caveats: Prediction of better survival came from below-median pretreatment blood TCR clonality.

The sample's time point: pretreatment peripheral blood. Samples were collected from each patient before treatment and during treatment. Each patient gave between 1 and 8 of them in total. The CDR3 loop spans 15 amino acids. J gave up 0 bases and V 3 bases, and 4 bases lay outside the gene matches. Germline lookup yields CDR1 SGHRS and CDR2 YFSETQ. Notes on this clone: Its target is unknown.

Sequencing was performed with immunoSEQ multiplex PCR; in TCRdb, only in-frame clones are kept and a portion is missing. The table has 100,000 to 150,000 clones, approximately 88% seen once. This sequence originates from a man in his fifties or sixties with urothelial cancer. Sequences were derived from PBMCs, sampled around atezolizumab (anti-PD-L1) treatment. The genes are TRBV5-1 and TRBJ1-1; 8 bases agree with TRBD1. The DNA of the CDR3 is TGCGCCAGCAGCTGGGAACAGGGGGTGAACACTGAAGCTTTCTTT. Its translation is CASSWEQGVNTEAFF. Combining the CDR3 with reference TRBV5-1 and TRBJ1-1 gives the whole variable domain KAGVTQTPRYLIKTRGQQVTLSCSPISGHRSVSWYQQTPGQGLQFLFEYFSETQRNKGNFPGRFSGRQFSNSRSEMNVSTLELGDSALYLCASSWEQGVNTEAFFGQGTRLTVV.